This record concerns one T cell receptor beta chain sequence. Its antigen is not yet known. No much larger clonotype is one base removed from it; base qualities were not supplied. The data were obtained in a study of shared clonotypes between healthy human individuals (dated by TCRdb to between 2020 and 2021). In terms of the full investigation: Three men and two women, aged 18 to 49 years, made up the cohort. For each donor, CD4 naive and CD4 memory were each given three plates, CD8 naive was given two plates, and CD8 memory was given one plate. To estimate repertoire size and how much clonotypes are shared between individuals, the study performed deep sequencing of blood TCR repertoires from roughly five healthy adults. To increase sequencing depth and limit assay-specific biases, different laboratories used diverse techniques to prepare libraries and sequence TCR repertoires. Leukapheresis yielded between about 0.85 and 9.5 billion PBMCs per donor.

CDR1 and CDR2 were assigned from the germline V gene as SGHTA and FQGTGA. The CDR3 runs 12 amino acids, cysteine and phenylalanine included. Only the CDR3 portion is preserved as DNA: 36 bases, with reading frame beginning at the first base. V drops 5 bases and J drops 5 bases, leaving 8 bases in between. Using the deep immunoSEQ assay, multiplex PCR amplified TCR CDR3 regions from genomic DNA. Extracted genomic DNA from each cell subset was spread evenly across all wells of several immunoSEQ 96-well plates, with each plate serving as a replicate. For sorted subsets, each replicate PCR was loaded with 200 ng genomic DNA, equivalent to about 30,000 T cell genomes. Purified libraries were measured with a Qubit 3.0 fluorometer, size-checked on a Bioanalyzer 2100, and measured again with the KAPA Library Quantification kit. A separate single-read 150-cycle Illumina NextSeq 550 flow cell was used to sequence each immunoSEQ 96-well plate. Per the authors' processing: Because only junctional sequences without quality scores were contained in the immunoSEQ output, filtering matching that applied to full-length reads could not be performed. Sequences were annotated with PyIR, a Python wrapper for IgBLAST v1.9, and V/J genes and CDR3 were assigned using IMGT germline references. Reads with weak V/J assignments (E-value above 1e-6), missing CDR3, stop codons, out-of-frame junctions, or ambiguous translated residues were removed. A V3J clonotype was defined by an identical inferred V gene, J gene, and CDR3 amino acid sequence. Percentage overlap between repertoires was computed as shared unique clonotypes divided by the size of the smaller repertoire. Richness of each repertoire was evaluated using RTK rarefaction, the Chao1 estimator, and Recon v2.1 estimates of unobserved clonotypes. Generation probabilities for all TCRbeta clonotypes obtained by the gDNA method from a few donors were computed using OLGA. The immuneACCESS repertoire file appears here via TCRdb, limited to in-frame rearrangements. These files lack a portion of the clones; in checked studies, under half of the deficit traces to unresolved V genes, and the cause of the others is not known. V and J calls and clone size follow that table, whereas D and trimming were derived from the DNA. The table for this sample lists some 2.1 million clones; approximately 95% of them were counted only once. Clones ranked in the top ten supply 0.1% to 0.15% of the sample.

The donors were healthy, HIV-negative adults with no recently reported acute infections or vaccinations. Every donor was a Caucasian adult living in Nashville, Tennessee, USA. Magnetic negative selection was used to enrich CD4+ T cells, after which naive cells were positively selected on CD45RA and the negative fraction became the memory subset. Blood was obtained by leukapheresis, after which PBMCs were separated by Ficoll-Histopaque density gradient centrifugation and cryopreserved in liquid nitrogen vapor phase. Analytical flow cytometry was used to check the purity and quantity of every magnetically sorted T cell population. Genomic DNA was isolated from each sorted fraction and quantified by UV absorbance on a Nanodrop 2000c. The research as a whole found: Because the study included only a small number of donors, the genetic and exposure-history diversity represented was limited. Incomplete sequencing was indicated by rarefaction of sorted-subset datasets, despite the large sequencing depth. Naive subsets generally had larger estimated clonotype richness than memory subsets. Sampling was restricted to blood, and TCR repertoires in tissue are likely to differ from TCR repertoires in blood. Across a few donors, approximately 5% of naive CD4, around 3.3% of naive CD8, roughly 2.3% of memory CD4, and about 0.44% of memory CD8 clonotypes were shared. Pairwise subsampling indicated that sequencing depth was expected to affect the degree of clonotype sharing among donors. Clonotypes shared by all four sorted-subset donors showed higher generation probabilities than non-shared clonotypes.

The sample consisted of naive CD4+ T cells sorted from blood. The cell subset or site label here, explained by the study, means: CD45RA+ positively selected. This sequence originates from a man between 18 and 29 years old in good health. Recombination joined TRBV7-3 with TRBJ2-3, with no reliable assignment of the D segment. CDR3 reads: CASSVKGDTQYF. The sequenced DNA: TGTGCCAGCAGCGTGAAGGGAGATACGCAGTATTTT.